At least ten counts were recorded for the clone carrying this T cell receptor (beta chain). There are 14 residues in the CDR3. Losses at the gene ends were 4 bases for V and 5 bases for J; bases not matched to a gene: 7. Germline CDR1 and CDR2: SGHRS and YFSETQ. The CDR3 regions of TCR beta were amplified from RNA transcripts. Carried out on the TCR CDR3, a first-round RT-PCR used the HTBI primer set. TCRdb processed the multiplex PCR reads anew with MiXCR; each CDR3 protein has one entry. This sample has approximately 420,000 distinct CDR3 sequences, with just under 15% found just once. The sample is drawn from a study of T cells in Graves' hyperthyroidism and ophthalmopathy. Patients were aged 18 to 65, had disease duration under 2 months, and had newly diagnosed hyperthyroidism. PBMCs were sourced from roughly 9.1 ml fresh peripheral blood.

The sample taken for sequencing was blood. The TCR comes from a woman aged 25 to 39 with Graves' hyperthyroidism. The chain recombines TRBV5-1 with TRBJ2-7; 9 nucleotides match TRBD1. The CDR3 here is CASSPGTGSHEQYF. CDR3 DNA: TGCGCCAGCAGCCCCGGGACAGGGTCCCACGAGCAGTACTTC.